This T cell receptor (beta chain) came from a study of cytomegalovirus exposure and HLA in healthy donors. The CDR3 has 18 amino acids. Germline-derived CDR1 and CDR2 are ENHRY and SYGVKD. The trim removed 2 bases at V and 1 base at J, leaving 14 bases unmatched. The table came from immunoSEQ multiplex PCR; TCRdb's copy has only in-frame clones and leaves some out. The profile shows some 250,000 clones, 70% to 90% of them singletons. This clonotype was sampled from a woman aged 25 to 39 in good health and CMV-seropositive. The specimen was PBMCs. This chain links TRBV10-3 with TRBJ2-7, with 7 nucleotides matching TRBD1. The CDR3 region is CAISEEDVGGVKSYEQYF. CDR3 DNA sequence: TGTGCCATCAGTGAGGAGGACGTAGGGGGCGTGAAGTCCTACGAGCAGTACTTC.